This TCR beta chain came from a study of OX40 agonist ivuxolimab in advanced cancers. General study findings and limits: CD8+ T cells showed, on average, more clonal expansion than CD4+ cells. The study found among the lowest clonal expansion in partial responders at 0.1-3.0 mg/kg. No antigen was identified for the clonally expanded peripheral T cells.

Produced via immunoSEQ multiplex PCR; TCRdb's table is partial and in-frame only. The data show 77,000 or so clones, with 75% to 85% seen just once and approximately 5.3% held by the top ten. V was pared by 0 bases and J by 6 bases, with 1 base of the junction left unmatched. The CDR3 is made up of 15 amino acids. Per germline, CDR1 SGHTA and CDR2 FQGNSA. Autoimmune disease history or systemic immunosuppression meant exclusion. In this sample, this clone turned up many times. Its antigen remains unknown. The input for sequencing was CD4+ or CD8+ T cells sorted from blood, taken in a trial of the OX40 agonist ivuxolimab. This receptor was identified in an adult with an advanced solid tumor such as melanoma, head and neck, liver or kidney cancer. The gene calls are TRBV7-2 and TRBJ1-4; 10 bases fit TRBD1. CDR3 bases: TGTGCCAGCAGCTTAGCCGGGACAGGGGATGAAAAACTGTTTTTT. Protein: CASSLAGTGDEKLFF.